Listed below are T cell receptor beta chains from one sample, sequenced in a study of T cell repertoires in cytomegalovirus infection. TCRdb called the reads again in MiXCR, with one record for every CDR3 protein. The sample holds 290,000 or so distinct CDR3 sequences, roughly a tenth seen once. The sample was PBMCs. The receptors here all came from a human donor in good health (CMV status not recorded). Some clones in this sample may be carry-over from other donors' samples. CDR3s include the opening cysteine and the closing phenylalanine or tryptophan. D genes are given only for firm matches. Clone size, where shown, is once, few, many, or a class for clones that have expanded.

cdr3_length	v_call	j_call	d_call	clone_size	cdr3_aa	cdr3_nt
13	TRBV20-1	TRBJ1-5	TRBD1	few	CSAVGDRNQPQHF	TGCAGTGCTGTGGGGGACAGGAATCAGCCCCAGCATTTT
13	TRBV28	TRBJ1-5	-	many	CASSRQINQPQHF	TGTGCCAGCAGTCGACAAATCAATCAGCCCCAGCATTTT
15	TRBV20-1	TRBJ2-3	TRBD2	few	CSAVKRGRTTDTQYF	TGCAGTGCTGTCAAGCGGGGACGTACCACAGATACGCAGTATTTT
15	TRBV20-1	TRBJ1-1	-	many	CSARKDSLMNTEAFF	TGCAGTGCTAGAAAGGACAGCCTCATGAACACTGAAGCTTTCTTT
15	TRBV5-6	TRBJ1-1	-	many	CASSLEGVRTTEAFF	TGTGCCAGCAGCTTGGAAGGGGTAAGAACAACTGAAGCTTTCTTT
17	TRBV12-3/TRBV12-4	TRBJ2-2	-	many	CASSLEQGGMNTGELFF	TGTGCCAGCAGTTTAGAGCAGGGGGGCATGAACACCGGGGAGCTGTTTTTT
13	TRBV20-1	TRBJ1-4	-	many	CSAGPPGAEKLFF	TGCAGTGCTGGACCCCCGGGAGCTGAAAAACTGTTTTTT
17	TRBV7-2	TRBJ2-2	-	many	CASSYFGADSPGGELFF	TGTGCCAGCAGCTATTTCGGAGCGGACTCCCCAGGCGGGGAGCTGTTTTTT
12	TRBV10-3	TRBJ1-1	-	-	CAIRTKEIEAFF	TGTGCCATTAGAACAAAGGAGATTGAAGCTTTCTTT
15	TRBV6-1	TRBJ2-2	TRBD2	many	CASSGTGEGPGELFF	TGTGCCAGCAGCGGGACCGGGGAGGGTCCCGGGGAGCTGTTTTTT
15	TRBV28	TRBJ1-2	-	-	CASSLRRQTNYGYTF	TGTGCCAGCAGTTTGCGACGGCAGACTAACTATGGCTACACCTTC
13	TRBV20-1	TRBJ1-5	-	many	CSALRGLDQPQHF	TGCAGTGCCCTCCGGGGTTTGGATCAGCCCCAGCATTTT
16	TRBV19	TRBJ1-5	-	many	CASSGPGAYSNQPQHF	TGTGCCAGTAGTGGGCCGGGCGCTTATAGCAATCAGCCCCAGCATTTT
13	TRBV29-1	TRBJ1-5	-	few	CSVRTDSNQPQHF	TGCAGCGTGCGGACAGATAGCAATCAGCCCCAGCATTTT
15	TRBV3-1	TRBJ2-1	-	-	CVSSLKGLTYNEQFF	TGTGTCAGCAGCCTTAAGGGGCTGACCTACAATGAGCAGTTCTTC
15	TRBV6-1	TRBJ2-4	-	many	CASSSGTQAKNIQYF	TGTGCCAGCAGCTCTGGGACGCAAGCCAAAAACATTCAGTACTTC
14	TRBV14	TRBJ1-2	-	many	CASSQVPGRYGYTF	TGTGCCAGCAGCCAAGTTCCAGGACGATATGGCTACACCTTC
13	TRBV12-3/TRBV12-4	TRBJ2-5	TRBD1	many	CASSLLGQVGYYF	TGTGCCAGCAGCCTACTCGGACAGGTTGGCTACTACTTC
11	TRBV29-1	TRBJ1-2	-	-	CSVQGLDGYTF	TGCAGCGTACAGGGATTAGATGGCTACACCTTC
15	TRBV7-9	TRBJ2-3	TRBD2	many	CASSLSAGGTDTQYF	TGTGCCAGCAGCTTATCTGCGGGGGGGACAGATACGCAGTATTTT
15	TRBV20-1	TRBJ2-7	-	many	CSARDPGGSSYEQYF	TGCAGTGCTAGAGATCCTGGGGGCAGCTCCTACGAGCAGTACTTC
12	TRBV5-4	TRBJ2-3	-	-	CASSGVTDTQYF	TGTGCCAGCTCGGGGGTCACAGATACGCAGTATTTT
16	TRBV7-8	TRBJ2-3	TRBD2	many	CASSFGASGGTDTQYF	TGTGCCAGCAGCTTCGGGGCTAGCGGGGGTACAGATACGCAGTATTTT
10	TRBV20-1	TRBJ2-5	-	many	CSGHVETQYF	TGCAGTGGGCACGTAGAGACCCAGTACTTC
12	TRBV4-2	TRBJ1-2	-	many	CASSPRTGTYTF	TGTGCCAGCAGCCCACGCACAGGGACCTACACCTTC
14	TRBV29-1	TRBJ2-5	TRBD1	many	CSVVGQGNQETQYF	TGCAGCGTTGTGGGACAGGGGAACCAAGAGACCCAGTACTTC
15	TRBV7-6	TRBJ1-3	-	many	CASSLNSGSGNTIYF	TGTGCCAGCAGCTTAAACAGTGGCTCTGGAAACACCATATATTTT
17	TRBV7-6	TRBJ2-1	TRBD2	many	CASSPVGGLAGGVEQFF	TGTGCCAGCAGCCCGGTCGGGGGACTAGCGGGGGGCGTTGAGCAGTTCTTC
17	TRBV7-2	TRBJ1-5	-	many	CASSLGDRGYSDQPQHF	TGTGCCAGCAGCTTAGGGGATAGGGGCTATTCCGATCAGCCCCAGCATTTT
18	TRBV7-2	TRBJ2-3	TRBD1	many	CASSSDRGPRTSTDTQYF	TGTGCCAGCAGCTCAGACAGGGGGCCGCGGACCAGCACAGATACGCAGTATTTT
15	TRBV6-1	TRBJ1-1	-	many	CASKTGGYMNTEAFF	TGTGCCAGCAAGACAGGAGGTTACATGAACACTGAAGCTTTCTTT
15	TRBV28	TRBJ1-1	-	many	CASSPTQQGYTEAFF	TGTGCCAGCAGCCCCACGCAACAGGGCTACACTGAAGCTTTCTTT
13	TRBV29-1	TRBJ1-1	-	many	CSVSEGESAEAFF	TGCAGCGTTTCCGAAGGGGAAAGCGCTGAAGCTTTCTTT
14	TRBV12-3/TRBV12-4	TRBJ2-1	TRBD1	once	CASRGQGPYNEQFF	TGTGCCAGCAGGGGACAGGGTCCGTACAATGAGCAGTTCTTC
15	TRBV19	TRBJ1-5	-	many	CASSGSTYSNQPQHF	TGTGCCAGTAGCGGGAGCACATATAGCAATCAGCCCCAGCATTTT
16	TRBV28	TRBJ2-3	-	many	CASSPSRRGRSDTQYF	TGTGCCAGCAGTCCCTCGAGGAGGGGGCGTTCAGATACGCAGTATTTT
17	TRBV20-1	TRBJ2-1	TRBD1	many	CSARDPRQGADRNEQFF	TGCAGTGCTAGAGATCCGCGTCAGGGGGCTGACAGGAATGAGCAGTTCTTC